Shown below are 22 T cell receptor beta chains from a single sample sequenced in a study of cytomegalovirus exposure and HLA in healthy donors. Both 60 Vbeta primers and 13 Jbeta primers went into the PCR. Measured with immunoSEQ multiplex PCR; TCRdb has only the in-frame clones, and not every one. The sample consists of 150,000 to 200,000 clones, roughly 85% of them appearing once. The sequenced material came from PBMCs. The receptors stem from a man between 50 and 59 years old in good health and CMV-seropositive.

Concerning this clone: Other DNA sequences of this sample code for an identical CDR3. In DNA, the CDR3 is TGTGCCAGCAGCCAAGTACGGGAGACCCAGTACTTC. It encodes CASSQVRETQYF. This rearrangement joins TRBV14 to TRBJ2-5; no definite D call. Between the trimmed V and J ends, which lost 1 base and 5 bases, there was a span of 5 bases. The germline gives CDR1 SGHDN, CDR2 FVKESK. The CDR3 contains 12 residues.

Concerning this clone: The same CDR3 is also encoded by other DNA sequences in this sample. CDR3 amino acids: CASSLGPGTDTQYF. DNA of the CDR3: TGTGCCAGCAGCTTAGGGCCTGGCACAGATACGCAGTATTTT. V is TRBV11-3 and J is TRBJ2-3; D is ambiguous. The germline V gene encodes CDR1 SGHNT and CDR2 YENEEA. The CDR3 is 14 amino acids. V lost 1 base and J lost 1, with 6 bases in between. Together with reference TRBV11-3 and TRBJ2-3, the CDR3 gives the full variable domain: EAGVVQSPRYKIIEKKQPVAFWCNPISGHNTLYWYLQNLGQGPELLIRYENEEAVDDSQLPKDRFSAERLKGVDSTLKIQPAELGDSAVYLCASSLGPGTDTQYFGPGTRLTVL.

The chain joins TRBV11-2 to TRBJ1-2; TRBD1 aligns across 9 bases. The CDR3 loop spans 15 amino acids. The V gene's germline CDR1 is SGHAT and CDR2 FQNNGV. V gave up 4 bases and J gave up 1 base; unmatched junction bases: 4. Here the CDR3 reads CASSWGTGLNYGYTF. Written as DNA, the CDR3 is TGTGCCAGCAGCTGGGGGACAGGGCTTAACTATGGCTACACCTTC.

This rearrangement joins TRBV5-1 to TRBJ2-7; D is perhaps TRBD2 (6 bases). This CDR3 region has 14 residues. CDR1 and CDR2 (germline): SGHRS, YFSETQ. Trimming took 0 bases from V and 0 from J, leaving 7 bases between them. The CDR3 nucleotides read TGCGCCAGCAGCTTGGACGGGAGCTCCTACGAGCAGTACGTC. The encoded protein is CASSLDGSSYEQYV.

The chain couples TRBV6-5 to TRBJ1-4; 7 bases line up with TRBD1. The length of the CDR3 is 16 residues. Looked up from germline, CDR1 is MNHEY and CDR2 is SVGAGI. V gave up 2 bases and J gave up 1 base; unmatched junction bases: 4. The chain's CDR3 is CASSYGQGGTNEKLFF. As DNA, the CDR3 is TGTGCCAGCAGTTACGGTCAGGGGGGAACTAATGAAAAACTGTTTTTT.

This clone is categorized as medium-sized. Additional DNA sequences in this sample encode the identical CDR3. The chain combines TRBV6-4 with TRBJ2-3; maybe TRBD2 (7 bases). V was clipped by 3 bases and J by 1 base, with 11 bases between them. Germline loops: CDR1 MRHNA, CDR2 SNTAGT. The CDR3 has 15 amino acids. CDR3 in DNA: TGTGCCAGCAGTGAAGGCGGGGGCGGCACAGATACGCAGTATTTT. Its protein is CASSEGGGGTDTQYF.

This chain links TRBV6-1 with TRBJ1-5; possibly TRBD1 for D (5 bases). The V end lost 5 bases, the J end lost 0 bases, and 11 bases lay between the germline ends. CDR3 length equals 15 residues. Germline V gene data show CDR1 as MNHNS and CDR2 as SASEGT. CDR3 sequence reads: CASSKTDLSNQPQHF. CDR3 bases: TGTGCCAGCAGTAAGACAGACCTTAGCAATCAGCCCCAGCATTTT.

The chain uses TRBV7-8 and TRBJ1-5; TRBD1 agrees at 8 bases. The V and J ends lost 3 bases and 4 bases, in that order; junction bases with no gene match: 5. CDR1 and CDR2 from the germline V gene are SGHVS and FQNEAQ. This CDR3 is 15 amino acids long. The CDR3 spells CASSFGTGGNQPQHF. The CDR3 DNA follows: TGTGCCAGCAGCTTCGGGACAGGCGGGAATCAGCCCCAGCATTTT.

This clone was seen a single time. The rearrangement uses TRBV28 and TRBJ2-2, with 7 bases aligning to TRBD1. J gave up 5 bases and V 11 bases, and 8 bases lay outside the gene matches. The CDR3 is 13 amino acids. The germline V gene has CDR1 MDHEN and CDR2 SYDVKM. The CDR3 spells CAGRQGGTGELFF. The CDR3 DNA follows: TGTGCCGGGAGACAGGGCGGAACCGGGGAGCTGTTTTTT.

The V gene is TRBV13, the J gene TRBJ1-4; the D gene is possibly TRBD1 (6 bases). From germline, CDR1 is PRHDT and CDR2 FYEKMQ (reference sequence). The CDR3 spans 15 residues. Deletions cut 3 bases from V and 3 bases from J, with 11 bases between. For the CDR3, the DNA is TGTGCCAGCAGCTTGACGAGGGGGTCTAATGAAAAACTGTTTTTT. Translated: CASSLTRGSNEKLFF.

This chain links TRBV16 with TRBJ1-5, with a possible D match to TRBD1 (6 bases). V was shortened by 0 bases and J by 0 bases, with 12 bases between the two germline ends. The CDR3 contains 17 residues. Germline-derived CDR1 and CDR2 are KGHSY and FQNENV. The CDR3 spells CASSQSQGSDSNQPQHF. CDR3 DNA: TGTGCCAGCAGCCAATCGCAGGGGTCGGATAGCAATCAGCCCCAGCATTTT.

The V gene is TRBV6-5, the J gene TRBJ2-3; no clear D gene. CDR1 and CDR2 from the germline V gene are MNHEY and SVGAGI. V shed 6 bases and J shed 2 bases, with 15 bases lying between them. The length of the CDR3 is 15 residues. CDR3 sequence: CASSLTPVYTDTQYF. The CDR3 DNA reads as TGTGCCAGCAGCCTTACCCCAGTATACACAGATACGCAGTATTTT.

This chain links TRBV28 with TRBJ2-5; 7 nucleotides line up with TRBD2. CDR3 length equals 14 residues. CDR1 is MDHEN and CDR2 is SYDVKM in the germline V gene. Losses at the gene ends were 6 bases for V and 5 bases for J; bases not matched to a gene: 9. The CDR3 is CASRGRGRTETQYF. The DNA of the CDR3 is TGTGCCAGCAGGGGGCGGGGGAGGACGGAGACCCAGTACTTC.

J is TRBJ1-1 and V is TRBV19, with D uncertain. Trimming shortened V by 4 bases and J by 3 bases, and 9 bases separated the two germline ends. Germline V gene data show CDR1 as LNHDA and CDR2 as SQIVND (reference sequence). The CDR3 loop spans 13 amino acids. CDR3 DNA sequence: TGTGCCAGTAGTAGTCGGGATTACACTGAAGCTTTCTTT. It is translated as CASSSRDYTEAFF.

This sequence joins TRBV7-2 and TRBJ1-5, with D perhaps TRBD1 (5 bases). Germline loops: CDR1 SGHTA, CDR2 FQGNSA. Between the trimmed V and J ends, which lost 1 base and 9 bases, there was a span of 7 bases. This CDR3 comprises 12 residues. CDR3 coding DNA: TGTGCCAGCAGCTTAGTGGGGCGGCCCCAGCATTTT. This encodes CASSLVGRPQHF.

The gene calls are TRBV2 and TRBJ1-5; D is undetermined. This CDR3 spans 13 amino acids. Germline CDR1 reads SNHLY; CDR2 reads FYNNEI. Between the trimmed V and J ends, which lost 0 bases and 7 bases, there was a span of 7 bases. Here the CDR3 reads CASSEAYGQPQHF. CDR3 nucleotide sequence: TGTGCCAGCAGTGAAGCGTACGGGCAGCCCCAGCATTTT.

The chain is built from TRBV18 and TRBJ1-1, with D unclear. The V and J ends lost 3 bases and 0 bases respectively, with 11 bases between them. CDR1 and CDR2 (germline): KGHSH, LQKENI. The CDR3 contains 15 residues. DNA of the CDR3: TGTGCCAGCTCACCGACCGTAGCTTTGAACACTGAAGCTTTCTTT. It yields the protein CASSPTVALNTEAFF.

The rearrangement uses TRBV5-1 and TRBJ1-2; tentative D call: TRBD1 (5 bases). The CDR3 consists of 15 residues. Per the germline V gene, CDR1 is SGHRS and CDR2 is YFSETQ. Trimming pared 0 bases from V and 2 bases from J, leaving 11 bases between. DNA of the CDR3: TGCGCCAGCAGCTTGGGGTCGGAGGGGAACTATGGCTACACCTTC. Translated, it gives CASSLGSEGNYGYTF. The whole variable domain, remainder taken from reference TRBV5-1 and TRBJ1-2, is KAGVTQTPRYLIKTRGQQVTLSCSPISGHRSVSWYQQTPGQGLQFLFEYFSETQRNKGNFPGRFSGRQFSNSRSEMNVSTLELGDSALYLCASSLGSEGNYGYTFGSGTRLTVV.

Only one count was recorded for this clone. The chain combines TRBV5-5 with TRBJ2-7; TRBD1 might be the D (7 bases). Germline CDR1 and CDR2: SGHKS and YYEKEE (reference sequence). The CDR3 spans 17 residues. Deletions cut 3 bases from V and 0 bases from J, with 19 bases between. CDR3: CASSYTGARGDSYEQYF. CDR3 bases: TGTGCCAGCAGCTACACCGGGGCCAGGGGGGACTCCTACGAGCAGTACTTC.

This chain links TRBV25-1 with TRBJ1-5, with TRBD1 matching over 7 bases. The CDR3 consists of 14 residues. V was pared by 4 bases and J by 3 bases, with 3 bases of the junction left unmatched. Germline V lookup: CDR1 MGHDK, CDR2 SYGVNS. CDR3 region: CASSGTGVNQPQHF. The CDR3 bases are TGTGCCAGCAGTGGAACAGGGGTCAATCAGCCCCAGCATTTT.

The V and J genes are TRBV6-5 and TRBJ1-2, with D perhaps matching TRBD1 (6 bases). Trimming stripped 4 bases from V and 7 bases from J, with 13 bases between. The CDR3 is made up of 13 amino acids. The germline CDR1 and CDR2 sequences are MNHEY and SVGAGI. The CDR3 DNA reads as TGTGCCAGCAGTTTTATTACAGGGTCTGGCTACACCTTC. This sequence encodes CASSFITGSGYTF.

The J gene is TRBJ2-1, the V gene TRBV9; 9 bases line up with TRBD2. J lost 4 bases, V lost 2 bases, and 4 bases had no gene match. Germline values: CDR1 SGDLS, CDR2 YYNGEE. The CDR3 is 15 amino acids. Written as DNA, the CDR3 is TGTGCCAGCAGCGTCGGGACTAGCCCTTACAATGAGCAGTTCTTC. Translated: CASSVGTSPYNEQFF.